These T cell receptor beta chains were read from a single sample in a study of identical twins. TCRdb reanalysed the 5' RACE reads using MiXCR and keeps one entry per CDR3 protein. This table holds approximately 220,000 distinct CDR3 sequences, more than 6.5% found once. These same records also appear under a second study, on yellow fever vaccine responses in identical twins.

The material sequenced was memory (CD45RO+) T cells sorted from blood. The receptors here all came from a woman aged 18-30 years in good health. CDR3s include the opening cysteine and the closing phenylalanine or tryptophan. A D gene is named only where the DNA matches it firmly. The size entry is marked missing in some rows and otherwise reads once, few, many or a size class.

>NA|TRBJ2-7|TRBV18|NA
TGTGCCAGCTCACTGGATAGAGGACGGACCTACGAGCAGTACTTC
CASSLDRGRTYEQYF
>NA|TRBJ2-3|TRBV6-5|NA
TGTGCCAGCAGTTACTCGTCCGTCGAAGATACGCAGTATTTT
CASSYSSVEDTQYF
>TRBD1|TRBJ2-3|TRBV3-1|few
TGTGCCAGCAGCCACGACAGGGTTAGCACAGATACGCAGTATTTT
CASSHDRVSTDTQYF
>NA|TRBJ2-2|TRBV18|NA
TGTGCCAGCTCACAACAGCCGAGTAACACCGGGGAGCTGTTTTTT
CASSQQPSNTGELFF
>TRBD2|TRBJ2-5|TRBV7-2|NA
TGTGCCAGCAGCCCTAGCGGCCCTGGGGGAGAGACCCAGTACTTC
CASSPSGPGGETQYF
>TRBD2|TRBJ2-7|TRBV24-1|many
TGTGCCACCAGTGAGCCCGCCAGCGGGAGTCCCAACGAGCAGTACTTC
CATSEPASGSPNEQYF
>NA|TRBJ2-7|TRBV5-4|NA
TGTGCCAGCAGCTCCCCTTCCGTCAACGAGCAGTACTTC
CASSSPSVNEQYF
>NA|TRBJ2-7|TRBV7-2|few
TGTGCCAGCAGCTTAAGGACAAGCGAGCAGTACTTC
CASSLRTSEQYF
>NA|TRBJ1-2|TRBV6-5|NA
TGTGCCAGCAGTTCCGGACCGGGCCTAAACTATGGCTACACCTTC
CASSSGPGLNYGYTF
>NA|TRBJ1-4|TRBV21-1|NA
TGTGCCGGCAGCGGATCGACAGCAACTAATGAAAAACTGTTTTTT
CAGSGSTATNEKLFF
>TRBD1|TRBJ1-6|TRBV25-1|few
TGTGCCAGCTCCGGGACAGGGAATTCACCCCTCCACTTT
CASSGTGNSPLHF
>TRBD1|TRBJ2-7|TRBV6-6|NA
TGTGCCGCACAGGGGGCCAACGAGCAGTACTTC
CAAQGANEQYF
>NA|TRBJ2-7|TRBV24-1|few
TGTGCCACCAGCGACGCACCCTTGAGCTCCTACGAGCAGTACTTC
CATSDAPLSSYEQYF
>NA|TRBJ2-7|TRBV25-1|few
NA
CASRFAGSPRRRLRAGHRNF
>TRBD2|TRBJ2-1|TRBV7-8|NA
TGTGCCAGCAGCCCAGCGGGACTAGCCGCCTACAATGAGCAGTTCTTC
CASSPAGLAAYNEQFF
>NA|TRBJ2-2|TRBV7-9|many
TGTGCCAGCAGCTTAGTACCAGGGGTCGACGGGGAGCTGTTTTTT
CASSLVPGVDGELFF
>TRBD1|TRBJ2-3|TRBV6-2/TRBV6-3|NA
TGTGCCAGCAGTTACCTGGGACAGGGGGCTGACCCAGATACGCAGTATTTT
CASSYLGQGADPDTQYF
>NA|TRBJ2-7|TRBV5-1|many
TGCGCCAGCAGCTTAGACCGTATGACCTACGAGCAGTACTTC
CASSLDRMTYEQYF
>TRBD1|TRBJ1-1|TRBV19|few
TGTGCCAGTAGTAAAGGCGACAGGGGGCGTGGAACTGAAGCTTTCTTT
CASSKGDRGRGTEAFF
>NA|TRBJ2-4|TRBV18|NA
TGTGCCAGCTCACCAACAGCACACCGACAAAACATTCAGTACTTC
CASSPTAHRQNIQYF
>TRBD1|TRBJ2-2|TRBV5-1|many
TGCGCCAGCAGCGAAGGGGACAGGGGGCGCCCCGGGGAGCTGTTTTTT
CASSEGDRGRPGELFF
>TRBD2|TRBJ2-5|TRBV4-1|many
TGCGCCAGCAGCCAAGACCGCCGTAGCGGGAATGTGGTCTCAAAGCAAGAGACCCAGTACTTC
CASSQDRRSGNVVSKQETQYF
>TRBD1|TRBJ2-1|TRBV5-1|NA
TGCGCCAGCAGCTTGAGGGCCAGGGGGTGGAATGAGCAGTTCTTC
CASSLRARGWNEQFF
>NA|TRBJ2-7|TRBV5-6|many
TGTGCCAGCAGCTTGCGTCCTGGCTACTACGACGGGCAGTACTTC
CASSLRPGYYDGQYF
>NA|TRBJ2-3|TRBV5-1|many
TGCGCCAGCAGTGGAGGGGATCCCACAGATACGCAGTATTTT
CASSGGDPTDTQYF
>NA|TRBJ2-2|TRBV20-1|NA
TGCAGTGCTAGGAGGGGGACTGTCAACACCGGGGAGCTGTTTTTT
CSARRGTVNTGELFF
>NA|TRBJ2-7|TRBV13|many
TGTGCCAGCAGCGCCGTAAGGGTAGCCGCCTACGAGCAGTACTTC
CASSAVRVAAYEQYF
>NA|TRBJ2-7|TRBV18|NA
TGTGCCAGCTCACCCGAAGCCGGCACGGGCGTCGCTAGGGAGCAGTACTTC
CASSPEAGTGVAREQYF
>TRBD1|TRBJ2-7|TRBV6-5|few
TGTGCCAGCAGTGACTCACCGGGACAGGGAAGGAAGCAGTACTTC
CASSDSPGQGRKQYF
>TRBD1|TRBJ1-1|TRBV5-8|few
TGTGCCAGCAGCTTCCGACAGGGAAGAACTGAAGCTTTCTTT
CASSFRQGRTEAFF
>NA|TRBJ2-3|TRBV25-1|few
TGTGCCAGCAGCAACAGGGGATCGCCTAGCGTAACCTACACAGATACGCAGTATTTT
CASSNRGSPSVTYTDTQYF
>NA|TRBJ1-6|TRBV10-3|many
TGTGCCATCAGTACACAGCAATGGAATTCACCCCTCCACTTT
CAISTQQWNSPLHF
>TRBD1|TRBJ1-1|TRBV28|NA
TGTGCCAGCAGTTCGGCCGGGACAGTACTCGAAGCTTTCTTT
CASSSAGTVLEAFF
>TRBD2|TRBJ2-7|TRBV7-2|few
TGTGCCAGCAGCCACTCGGGGCGCGGGAGGACTTACGAGCAGTACTTC
CASSHSGRGRTYEQYF
>TRBD1|TRBJ2-7|TRBV6-2/TRBV6-3|few
TGTGCCAGCAGTTACTCCGGGACAGGGGAGCAGTACTTC
CASSYSGTGEQYF
>TRBD1|TRBJ1-6|TRBV5-1|many
TGCGCCAGCAGCCTAGGGACAGACGATTCACCCCTCCACTTT
CASSLGTDDSPLHF
>TRBD2|TRBJ2-1|TRBV5-1|many
TGCGCCAGCAGCCGGACGGTAGCGGGGGGGAACAATGAGCAGTTCTTC
CASSRTVAGGNNEQFF
>NA|TRBJ1-5|TRBV7-2|many
TGTGCCAGCAGCCGAACCCATAGCAATCAGCCCCAGCATTTT
CASSRTHSNQPQHF
>TRBD2|TRBJ2-1|TRBV14|few
TGTGCCAGCAGCCCGCGAACTAGCGGGAAGGATGAGCAGTTCTTC
CASSPRTSGKDEQFF
>TRBD1|TRBJ1-1|TRBV7-9|NA
TGTGCCAGCACCAGGGGGTTAAAAGGGAACACTGAAGCTTTCTTT
CASTRGLKGNTEAFF
>NA|TRBJ2-4|TRBV20-1|NA
TGCAGTGCTAGGTCAGGGCCCAAAAACATTCAGTACTTC
CSARSGPKNIQYF
>NA|TRBJ1-6|TRBV14|few
TGTGCCAGCAGCCAAGATCCAGGGGCCAATTCACCCCTCCACTTT
CASSQDPGANSPLHF
>TRBD1|TRBJ1-5|TRBV7-2|NA
TGTGCCAGCAGCCGAGGGGGCTCGGGTCAGCCCCAGCATTTT
CASSRGGSGQPQHF
>NA|TRBJ1-2|TRBV6-5|many
TGTGCCAGCAGCAATCCAGGCTATGGCTACACCTTC
CASSNPGYGYTF
>TRBD1|TRBJ2-2|TRBV5-1|many
TGCGCCAGCAGCTGGGACCCAGGGGGCACCGGGGAGCTGTTTTTT
CASSWDPGGTGELFF
>NA|TRBJ2-1|TRBV6-2/TRBV6-3|few
TGTGCCAGCTCCTCCTCATTAGGGGATCTCTACAATGAGCAGTTCTTC
CASSSSLGDLYNEQFF
>NA|TRBJ2-5|TRBV29-1|many
TGCAGCCTTAGGCCCAGCGTCCTACGGGAGACCCAGTACTTC
CSLRPSVLRETQYF
>TRBD2|TRBJ2-1|TRBV5-1|few
TGCGCCAGCAGCTCCCCGCCGGGACTAGATGGCCACAATGAGCAGTTCTTC
CASSSPPGLDGHNEQFF
>NA|TRBJ2-5|TRBV20-1|NA
TGCAGTGCTAGAGATATAACAACGGGGCAGGGGCTATACCAAGAGACCCAGTACTTC
CSARDITTGQGLYQETQYF
>TRBD1|TRBJ1-1|TRBV27|many
TGTGCCAGCAGTCGATCCAGGGGGATGAACACTGAAGCTTTCTTT
CASSRSRGMNTEAFF
>TRBD2|TRBJ2-5|TRBV9|NA
TGTGCCAGCAGCGTAGCTCCTAGCGGGGGGCTTGGGAGAGAGACCCAGTACTTC
CASSVAPSGGLGRETQYF
>NA|TRBJ2-3|TRBV7-9|many
TGTGCCAGCAGCGCCTCGGATACGCAGTATTTT
CASSASDTQYF
>TRBD2|TRBJ2-3|TRBV24-1|few
TGTGCCACCAGTGGCCTTAGCGGGGGGACTACGCAGTATTTT
CATSGLSGGTTQYF